This TCR beta chain was obtained from a study of T cells in women clearing cervical HPV infection. Study context: Women with histologically confirmed HPV16-related CIN3 or worse, 2 with invasive cancer, served as cases. Study-wide findings and caveats: Repertoire richness, not evenness, was significantly elevated in CIN3+ cases versus controls. TRBV6-7 abundance was lower in cases than controls (around 0.1% versus 0.15%).

Between the trimmed V and J ends, which lost 4 bases and 5 bases, there was a span of 16 bases. This CDR3 is built from 15 residues. Germline V lookup: CDR1 LGHNA, CDR2 YNFKEQ. On this clone itself: Its target is not known. The read comes to an end 3 residues before the CDR3 does, leaving the germline J gene to fill in the end.

The assay was immunoSEQ multiplex PCR, and TCRdb's table has in-frame clones only and misses some. This sample's table reports about 30,000 clones. The sequencing sample was made of blood buffy coat. This sequence joins TRBV4-2 and TRBJ2-3; unclear D gene. This receptor was taken from a woman aged 18-69 years with a cervical HPV16 infection that either progressed to CIN3+ or cleared (not recorded which). CDR3 amino acids: CASSLDYPSGDTQYF. The covered CDR3 bases are TGTGCCAGCAGCCTAGATTACCCGTCAGGAGATACG.